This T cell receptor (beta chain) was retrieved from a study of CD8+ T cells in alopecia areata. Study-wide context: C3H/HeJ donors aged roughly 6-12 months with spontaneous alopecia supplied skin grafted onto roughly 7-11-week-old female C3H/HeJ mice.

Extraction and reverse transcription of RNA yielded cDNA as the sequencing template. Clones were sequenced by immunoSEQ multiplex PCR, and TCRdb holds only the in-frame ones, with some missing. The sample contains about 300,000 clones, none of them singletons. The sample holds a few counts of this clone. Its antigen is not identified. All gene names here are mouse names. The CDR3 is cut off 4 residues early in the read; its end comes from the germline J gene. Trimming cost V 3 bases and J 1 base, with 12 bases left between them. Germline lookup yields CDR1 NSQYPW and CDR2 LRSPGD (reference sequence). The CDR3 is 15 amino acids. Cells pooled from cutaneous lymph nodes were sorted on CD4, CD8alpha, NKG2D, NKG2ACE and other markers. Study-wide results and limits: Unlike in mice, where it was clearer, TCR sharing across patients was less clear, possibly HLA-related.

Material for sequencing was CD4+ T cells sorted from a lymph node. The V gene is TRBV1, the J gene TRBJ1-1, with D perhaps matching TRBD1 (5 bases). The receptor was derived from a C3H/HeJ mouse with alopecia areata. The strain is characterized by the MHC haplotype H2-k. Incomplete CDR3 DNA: TGCACCTGCAGTGCGCGTCCGGGGGGAAACACA. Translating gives CTCSARPGGNT. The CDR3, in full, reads CTCSARPGGNTEVFF. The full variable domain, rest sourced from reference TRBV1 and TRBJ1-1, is VTLLEQNPRWRLVPRGQAVNLRCILKNSQYPWMSWYQQDLQKQLQWLFTLRSPGDKEVKSLPGADYLATRVTDTELRLQVANMSQGRTLYCTCSARPGGNTEVFFGKGTRLTVV.